Presented here are 13 T cell receptor beta chains from one specimen sequenced in a study of blood T cell repertoires in COVID-19. Clones were read by immunoSEQ multiplex PCR, and TCRdb kept only the in-frame ones, dropping some. The sample shows some 46,000 clones, about 87% of them seen only once. The sequenced material came from peripheral blood. The receptor set was obtained from a man between 50 and 59 years old with acute or convalescent COVID-19.

The chain links TRBV4-1 to TRBJ2-7; the D gene is possibly TRBD2 (6 bases). The CDR3 loop spans 16 amino acids. The germline V gene has CDR1 MGHRA and CDR2 YSYEKL. The V end was cut by 1 base, the J end by 0 bases, with 13 bases between. The CDR3 DNA is TGCGCCAGCAGCCAAGCCGAGCGGGTTAGCTCCTACGAGCAGTACTTC. The encoded protein is CASSQAERVSSYEQYF.

Of note for this clone: In the same sample, other DNA sequences code for this CDR3. The V gene is TRBV29-1, the J gene TRBJ1-2; D might be TRBD1 (6 bases). Germline lookup yields CDR1 SQVTM and CDR2 ANQGSEA. The CDR3 contains 13 residues. Trimming pared 5 bases from V and 4 bases from J, leaving 14 bases between. CDR3 sequence (DNA): TGCAGCGTTCAACGGGACACCTTCTATGGCTACACCTTC. Amino acid sequence: CSVQRDTFYGYTF.

J is TRBJ1-6 and V is TRBV6-6, with D unclear. The CDR3 extends over 14 amino acids. V was pared by 3 bases and J by 10 bases, with 13 bases between. Germline lookup yields CDR1 MNHNY and CDR2 SVGAGI (reference sequence). This chain's CDR3 is CASSYGEMGSPLHF. In DNA form, the CDR3 reads TGTGCCAGCAGTTATGGGGAGATGGGCTCACCCCTCCACTTT.

About this clone itself: At one of its ends the junction is not consistent with the germline gene, which may arise from a read error. The chain joins TRBV20-1 to TRBJ2-1; D gene uncertain. The CDR3 extends over 11 amino acids. CDR1 is DFQATT and CDR2 is SNEGSKA in the germline V gene (reference sequence). DNA of the CDR3: TGCTGTGCCAACTCCTACAATGAGCAGTTCTTC. It translates to CCANSYNEQFF.

The chain employs TRBV13 and TRBJ1-4, with unresolved D. Trimming pared 4 bases from V and 11 bases from J, leaving 11 bases between. Germline V gene sequence: CDR1 PRHDT, CDR2 FYEKMQ (reference sequence). The CDR3 runs to 12 residues. The chain's CDR3 is CASSWVRGKLFF. For the CDR3, the DNA is TGTGCCAGCAGCTGGGTGAGAGGTAAACTGTTTTTT.

The chain links TRBV28 to TRBJ1-1; no clear D. CDR3 length: 12 residues. Between the trimmed V and J ends, which lost 7 bases and 0 bases, there was a span of 6 bases. The germline gives CDR1 MDHEN, CDR2 SYDVKM. The DNA of the CDR3 is TGTGCCAGCACCCAGATGAACACTGAAGCTTTCTTT. Its protein is CASTQMNTEAFF.

J is TRBJ1-1 and V is TRBV10-3; no firm D call. The V gene lost 10 bases and the J gene lost 6 bases, with 15 bases spanning the gap. The CDR3 is made up of 12 amino acids. Germline CDR1 and CDR2: ENHRY and SYGVKD. The CDR3 region has the DNA TGTGCCAGCGAGGGATCTGGGGCTGAAGCTTTCTTT. Translating gives CASEGSGAEAFF.

This clone was observed once. This rearrangement joins TRBV7-8 to TRBJ2-3, with D hard to call. Germline CDR1 is SGHVS and CDR2 is FQNEAQ. V was shortened by 1 base and J by 1 base, with 15 bases between the two germline ends. The CDR3 covers 17 residues. The CDR3 sequence: CASSLGPPGTGTDTQYF. CDR3 nucleotides: TGTGCCAGCAGCTTAGGTCCTCCAGGAACGGGCACAGATACGCAGTATTTT.

This clone came up once. The rearrangement uses TRBV5-1 and TRBJ1-2; 7 nucleotides align to TRBD1. Germline lookup yields CDR1 SGHRS and CDR2 YFSETQ. This CDR3 is 14 amino acids long. Germline trimming cut 4 bases from V and 3 bases from J; bases unmatched to any gene: 6. CDR3 loop: CASSPEGTDYGYTF. DNA for the CDR3: TGCGCCAGCAGCCCTGAAGGGACAGACTATGGCTACACCTTC. Full variable domain (outside the CDR3, taken from reference TRBV5-1 and TRBJ1-2): KAGVTQTPRYLIKTRGQQVTLSCSPISGHRSVSWYQQTPGQGLQFLFEYFSETQRNKGNFPGRFSGRQFSNSRSEMNVSTLELGDSALYLCASSPEGTDYGYTFGSGTRLTVV.

This sequence joins TRBV18 and TRBJ1-4; tentatively, D is TRBD1 (5 bases). Trimming stripped 3 bases from V and 4 bases from J, with 15 bases between. CDR1 and CDR2 (germline): KGHSH, LQKENI. The CDR3 contains 16 residues. The CDR3 spells CASSPPWVGGNEKLFF. The CDR3 bases are TGTGCCAGCTCACCCCCTTGGGTCGGGGGTAATGAAAAACTGTTTTTT. The entire variable domain, with the rest obtained from reference TRBV18 and TRBJ1-4, is as follows: NAGVMQNPRHLVRRRGQEARLRCSPMKGHSHVYWYRQLPEEGLKFMVYLQKENIIDESGMPKERFSAEFPKEGPSILRIQQVVRGDSAAYFCASSPPWVGGNEKLFFGSGTQLSVL.

This clone appeared a single time. V and J are TRBV19 and TRBJ1-5; possible D gene TRBD1, 6 bases. V was cut by 4 bases and J by 0 bases, with 19 bases left in between. The CDR3 totals 18 residues. Germline CDR1 reads LNHDA; CDR2 reads SQIVND (reference sequence). In DNA, the CDR3 is TGTGCCAGTAGTACACTTTACAGGGCCCCAAATAGCAATCAGCCCCAGCATTTT. Its translation is CASSTLYRAPNSNQPQHF.

The chain links TRBV10-3 to TRBJ1-2; D ambiguous. V dropped 3 bases and J dropped 6 bases, with 17 bases sitting between them. This CDR3 is built from 15 residues. Germline CDR1 ENHRY, CDR2 SYGVKD. CDR3 bases: TGTGCCATCAGTGATAAGGTTATTCCCGAGGATGGCTACACCTTC. Translating gives CAISDKVIPEDGYTF.

This chain joins TRBV10-3 and TRBJ1-2, with D perhaps TRBD1 (6 bases). This CDR3 spans 12 amino acids. V was cut by 6 bases and J by 8 bases, with 13 bases left in between. Germline V gene lookup returns CDR1 ENHRY and CDR2 SYGVKD. Here the CDR3 reads CAIRAQGHGYTF. The CDR3, as DNA: TGTGCCATCAGAGCACAGGGTCACGGCTACACCTTC.